This T cell receptor (beta chain) was obtained from a study of blood T cell repertoires in COVID-19. Study context: Acute-phase and convalescent COVID-19 samples originated in the United States, Italy and Spain.

The data were produced by immunoSEQ multiplex PCR, yet TCRdb's version contains in-frame clones alone and is incomplete. The sample has a few hundred thousand clones; around 83% are singletons. The receptor comes from a man older than 75 with acute or convalescent COVID-19. Sequencing was carried out using peripheral blood.

The CDR3 reads CASSDSSYGYTF. CDR3 nucleotide sequence: TGTGCCAGCAGCGACAGTAGCTATGGCTACACCTTC. V usage is TRBV2 and J usage is TRBJ1-2; possible D gene TRBD1, 5 bases. Trimming took 6 bases from V and 4 from J, leaving 9 bases between them. CDR1 is SNHLY, CDR2 FYNNEI, per germline. The CDR3 length is 12 residues.